A single T cell receptor (beta chain) is shown here with its context. These data originate in a study of blood T cell repertoires in COVID-19. Study overall: Donors in the United States, Italy and Spain gave samples during acute or convalescent COVID-19. Sources were T cells, B-cell-depleted T cells, or PBMCs; the material itself was cDNA or gDNA.

V lost 5 bases, J lost 2 bases, and 13 bases lay in between. The CDR3 is made up of 15 amino acids. Germline V gene sequence: CDR1 MNHEY, CDR2 SMNVEV (reference sequence). The authors' processing: By means of reference gene primer amplification, nucleated cell counts were estimated. TCRdb's copy holds only in-frame clones and misses some; the assay was immunoSEQ multiplex PCR. V and J calls plus clone size are reproduced from that table; the DNA served to infer D and trimming. This table has 65,000 to 85,000 clones, 88% appearing once. Sequences were obtained from peripheral blood. The sequence was obtained from a human donor in a cohort sampled during active COVID-19. V gene TRBV27 combines with J gene TRBJ1-5, with D tentatively TRBD1 (5 bases). CDR3 residues: CASSPGGAGNQPQHF. In DNA, the CDR3 is TGTGCCAGCAGTCCCGGAGGGGCCGGCAATCAGCCCCAGCATTTT.